One sample yielded the 5 T cell receptor beta chains listed below, sequenced in a study of CD8 T cells in ankylosing spondylitis. The study's findings and limits: Within ankylosing spondylitis blood, a TCR beta motif made up of eight or nine highly homologous variants appeared to be characteristic.

Which antigens these TCRs recognize remains unknown. TCRdb re-analysed the 5' RACE reads in MiXCR, keeping a single row per CDR3 protein. Of 200,000 to 250,000 distinct CDR3 sequences listed, about 7% were seen once; the top ten hold about 14%. Sequencing was carried out using blood, either unsorted or a sorted T cell fraction (not recorded which). These receptor sequences come from a male donor with ankylosing spondylitis.

This clonotype was detected many times. The chain employs TRBV28 and TRBJ2-2, with 7 bases that match TRBD2. The trim removed 3 bases at V and 6 bases at J, leaving 7 bases unmatched. CDR1 MDHEN and CDR2 SYDVKM come from the germline V gene. This CDR3 spans 15 amino acids. As DNA, the CDR3 is TGTGCCAGCAGTTTTGTGGGGGGGTTCGCCGGGGAGCTGTTTTTT. Its translation is CASSFVGGFAGELFF. The full variable domain, completed using reference TRBV28 and TRBJ2-2, is DVKVTQSSRYLVKRTGEKVFLECVQDMDHENMFWYRQDPGLGLRLIYFSYDVKMKEKGDIPEGYSVSREKKERFSLILESASTNQTSMYLCASSFVGGFAGELFFGEGSRLTVL.

Only a few counts were recorded for this clonotype. Its ends do not fully match the called genes, so a read error is possible. The gene calls are TRBV20-1 and TRBJ1-1; D is undetermined. This CDR3 has 11 amino acids. CDR1 and CDR2 (germline): DFQATT, SNEGSKA (reference sequence). CDR3 region: CSAGSDGDLVF. As DNA, the CDR3 is TGCAGTGCGGGCTCGGACGGGGATTTGGTATTT.

This clonotype showed up just a few times. The J gene is TRBJ2-7, the V gene TRBV27; D unresolved. Trimming stripped 5 bases from V and 2 bases from J, with 7 bases between. Germline V gives CDR1 MNHEY, CDR2 SMNVEV (reference sequence). CDR3 length: 12 amino acids. The CDR3 region is CASSPQAYEQYF. The DNA for the CDR3 is TGTGCCAGCAGTCCCCAAGCCTACGAGCAGTACTTC.

This clonotype was observed many times. CDR3 nucleotide sequence: TGTGCCAGCAGTTACCTCAAAGAGACCCAGTACTTC. Encoded protein: CASSYLKETQYF. V gene TRBV6-2 or TRBV6-3 combines with J gene TRBJ2-5; D is ambiguous. The CDR3 runs to 12 residues. Per germline, CDR1 MNHEY and CDR2 SVGEGT. V gave up 2 bases and J gave up 3 bases, with 4 bases separating them.

This clonotype appeared many times. This chain joins TRBV7-9 and TRBJ2-7; D not certain. Per germline, CDR1 SEHNR and CDR2 FQNEAQ (reference sequence). With 0 bases removed from V and 6 bases from J, the gap between germline ends came to 9 bases. The CDR3 has 13 residues. The CDR3 nucleotides are TGTGCCAGCAGCTTAGCGCCAGCCCGCGAGCAGTACTTC. Translating it yields CASSLAPAREQYF.